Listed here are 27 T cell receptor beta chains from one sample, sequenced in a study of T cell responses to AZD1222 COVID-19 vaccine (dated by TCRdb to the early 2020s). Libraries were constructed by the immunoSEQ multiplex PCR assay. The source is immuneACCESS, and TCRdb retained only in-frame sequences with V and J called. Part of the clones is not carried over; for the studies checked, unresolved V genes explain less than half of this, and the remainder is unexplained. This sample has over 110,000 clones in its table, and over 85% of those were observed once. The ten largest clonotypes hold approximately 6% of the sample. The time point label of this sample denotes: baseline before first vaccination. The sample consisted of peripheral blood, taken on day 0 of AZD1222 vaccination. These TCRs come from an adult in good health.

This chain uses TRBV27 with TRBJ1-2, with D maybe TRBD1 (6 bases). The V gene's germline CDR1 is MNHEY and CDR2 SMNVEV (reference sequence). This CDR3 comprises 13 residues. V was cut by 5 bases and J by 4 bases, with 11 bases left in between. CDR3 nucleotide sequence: TGTGCCAGCAGTCTACAGGGACTCTATGGCTACACCTTC. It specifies CASSLQGLYGYTF.

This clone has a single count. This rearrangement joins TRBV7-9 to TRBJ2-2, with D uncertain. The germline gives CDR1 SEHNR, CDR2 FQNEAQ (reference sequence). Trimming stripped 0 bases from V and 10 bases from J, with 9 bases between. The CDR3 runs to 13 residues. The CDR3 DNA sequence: TGTGCCAGCAGCTTAGCAACCGCGGCGGAGCTGTTTTTT. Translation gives CASSLATAAELFF.

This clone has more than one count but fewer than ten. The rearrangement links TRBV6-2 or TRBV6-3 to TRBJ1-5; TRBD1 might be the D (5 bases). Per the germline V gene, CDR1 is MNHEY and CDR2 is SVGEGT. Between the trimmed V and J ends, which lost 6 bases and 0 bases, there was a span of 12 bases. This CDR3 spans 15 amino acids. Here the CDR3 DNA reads TGTGCCAGCAGCTATCGGGGGTATAGCAATCAGCCCCAGCATTTT. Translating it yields CASSYRGYSNQPQHF.

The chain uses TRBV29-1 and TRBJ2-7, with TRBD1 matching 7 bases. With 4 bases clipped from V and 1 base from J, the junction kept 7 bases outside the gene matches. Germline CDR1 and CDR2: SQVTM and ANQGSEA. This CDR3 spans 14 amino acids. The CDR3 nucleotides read TGCAGCGTTGGGGGACCAGGGGGTTCCTACGAGCAGTACTTC. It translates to CSVGGPGGSYEQYF.

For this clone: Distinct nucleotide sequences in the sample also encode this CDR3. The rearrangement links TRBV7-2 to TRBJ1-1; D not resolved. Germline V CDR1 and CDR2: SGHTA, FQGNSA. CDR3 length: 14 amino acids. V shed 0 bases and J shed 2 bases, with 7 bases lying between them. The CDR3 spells CASSLARANTEAFF. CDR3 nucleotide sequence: TGTGCCAGCAGCTTAGCCCGGGCCAACACTGAAGCTTTCTTT.

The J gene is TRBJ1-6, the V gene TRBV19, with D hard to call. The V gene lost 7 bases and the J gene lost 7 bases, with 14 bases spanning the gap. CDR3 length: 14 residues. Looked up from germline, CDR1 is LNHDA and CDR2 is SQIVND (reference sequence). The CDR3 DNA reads TGTGCCAGTATGGCTGGACCCCGCAATTCACCCCTCCACTTT. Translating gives CASMAGPRNSPLHF.

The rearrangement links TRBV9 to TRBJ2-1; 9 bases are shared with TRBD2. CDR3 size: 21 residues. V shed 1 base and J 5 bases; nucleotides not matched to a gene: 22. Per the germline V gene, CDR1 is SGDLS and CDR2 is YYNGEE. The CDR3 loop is CASSVRQGGLAGSSNHNEQFF. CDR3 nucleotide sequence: TGTGCCAGCAGCGTACGGCAGGGAGGCCTAGCGGGATCCTCCAACCACAATGAGCAGTTCTTC.

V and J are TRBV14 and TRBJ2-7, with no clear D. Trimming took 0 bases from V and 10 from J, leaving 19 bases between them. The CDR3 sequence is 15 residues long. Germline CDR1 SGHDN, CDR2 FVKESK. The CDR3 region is CASSQDRRRASYQYF. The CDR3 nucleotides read TGTGCCAGCAGCCAAGATCGGAGACGGGCCTCTTACCAGTACTTC.

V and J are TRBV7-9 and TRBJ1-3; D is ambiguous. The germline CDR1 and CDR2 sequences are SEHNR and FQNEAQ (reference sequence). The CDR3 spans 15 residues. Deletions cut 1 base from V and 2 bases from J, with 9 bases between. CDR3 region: CASSLVASPGNTIYF. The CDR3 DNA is TGTGCCAGCAGCTTAGTCGCCTCTCCTGGAAACACCATATATTTT. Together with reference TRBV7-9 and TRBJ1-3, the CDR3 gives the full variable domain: DTGVSQNPRHKITKRGQNVTFRCDPISEHNRLYWYRQTLGQGPEFLTYFQNEAQLEKSRLLSDRFSAERPKGSFSTLEIQRTEQGDSAMYLCASSLVASPGNTIYFGEGSWLTVV.

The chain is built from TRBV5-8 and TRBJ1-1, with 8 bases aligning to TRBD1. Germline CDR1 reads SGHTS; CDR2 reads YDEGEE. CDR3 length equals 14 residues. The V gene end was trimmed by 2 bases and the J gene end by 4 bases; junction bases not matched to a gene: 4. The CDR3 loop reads CASSLFTGGTEAFF. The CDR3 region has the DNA TGTGCCAGCAGCTTATTTACAGGGGGCACTGAAGCTTTCTTT. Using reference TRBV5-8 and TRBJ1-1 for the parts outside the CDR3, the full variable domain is EAGVTQSPTHLIKTRGQQATLRCSPISGHTSVYWYQQALGLGLQFLLWYDEGEERNRGNFPPRFSGRQFPNYSSELNVNALELEDSALYLCASSLFTGGTEAFFGQGTRLTVV.

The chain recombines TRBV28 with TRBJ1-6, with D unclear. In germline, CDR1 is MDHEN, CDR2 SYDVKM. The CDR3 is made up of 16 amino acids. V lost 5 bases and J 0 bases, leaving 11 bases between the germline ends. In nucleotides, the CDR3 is TGTGCCAGCAGTCCTAAACGGAGCTCCTATAATTCACCCCTCCACTTT. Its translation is CASSPKRSSYNSPLHF.

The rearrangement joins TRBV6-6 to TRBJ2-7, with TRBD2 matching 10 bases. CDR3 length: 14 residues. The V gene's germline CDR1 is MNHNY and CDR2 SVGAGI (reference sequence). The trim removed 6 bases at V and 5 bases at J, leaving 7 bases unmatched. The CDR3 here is CASRPSGSGNEQYF. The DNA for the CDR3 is TGTGCCAGCAGACCTAGCGGGAGCGGGAACGAGCAGTACTTC.

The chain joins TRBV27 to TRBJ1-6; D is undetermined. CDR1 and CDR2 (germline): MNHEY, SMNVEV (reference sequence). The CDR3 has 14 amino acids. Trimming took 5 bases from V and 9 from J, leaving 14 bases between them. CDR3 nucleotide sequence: TGTGCCAGCAGTAGGGCCGGGATGGGTTCACCCCTCCACTTT. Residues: CASSRAGMGSPLHF.

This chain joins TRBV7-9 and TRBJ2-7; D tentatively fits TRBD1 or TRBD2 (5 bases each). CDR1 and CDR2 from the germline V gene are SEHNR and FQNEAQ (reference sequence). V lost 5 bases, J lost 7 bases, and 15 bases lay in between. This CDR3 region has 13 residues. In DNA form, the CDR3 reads TGTGCCAGCAGCCCGCCGGGGCCGGGGGAGCAGTACTTC. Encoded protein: CASSPPGPGEQYF.

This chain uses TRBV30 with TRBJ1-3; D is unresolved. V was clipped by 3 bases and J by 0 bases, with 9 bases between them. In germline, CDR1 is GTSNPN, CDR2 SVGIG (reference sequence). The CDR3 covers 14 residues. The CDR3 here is CAWRTDRSGNTIYF. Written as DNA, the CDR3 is TGTGCCTGGAGAACCGACCGCTCTGGAAACACCATATATTTT.

Written as DNA, the CDR3 is TGTGCCTGGAGTACAGGGATGAATTCACCCCTCCACTTT. It yields the protein CAWSTGMNSPLHF. The J gene is TRBJ1-6, the V gene TRBV30, with a tentative D call TRBD1 (6 bases). Germline values: CDR1 GTSNPN, CDR2 SVGIG (reference sequence). The V and J ends lost 2 bases and 7 bases respectively, with 9 bases between them. CDR3 size: 13 residues.

The CDR3 coding sequence is TGTGCCAGTACCTTGGGGGGGCCCGGAAACACCATATATTTT. It codes for CASTLGGPGNTIYF. The chain couples TRBV19 to TRBJ1-3; D is perhaps TRBD1 (6 bases). CDR3 size: 14 residues. Germline V gene lookup returns CDR1 LNHDA and CDR2 SQIVND (reference sequence). V was pared by 7 bases and J by 4 bases, with 14 bases between.

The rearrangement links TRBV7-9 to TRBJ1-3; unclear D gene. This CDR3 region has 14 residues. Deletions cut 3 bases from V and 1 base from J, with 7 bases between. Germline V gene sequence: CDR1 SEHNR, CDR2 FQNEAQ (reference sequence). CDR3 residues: CASSFGESGNTIYF. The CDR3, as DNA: TGTGCCAGCAGCTTCGGGGAGTCTGGAAACACCATATATTTT.

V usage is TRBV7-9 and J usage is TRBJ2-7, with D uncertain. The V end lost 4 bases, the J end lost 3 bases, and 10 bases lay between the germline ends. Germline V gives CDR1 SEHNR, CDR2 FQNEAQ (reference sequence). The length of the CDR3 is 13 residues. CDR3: CASSSNNIYEQYF. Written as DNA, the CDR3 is TGTGCCAGCAGCTCGAACAACATCTACGAGCAGTACTTC.

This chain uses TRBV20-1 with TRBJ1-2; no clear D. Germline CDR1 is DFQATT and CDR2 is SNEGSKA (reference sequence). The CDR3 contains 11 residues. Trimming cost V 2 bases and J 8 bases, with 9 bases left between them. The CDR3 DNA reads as TGCAGTGCTAGAACCCGGCACGGCTACACCTTC. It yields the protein CSARTRHGYTF.

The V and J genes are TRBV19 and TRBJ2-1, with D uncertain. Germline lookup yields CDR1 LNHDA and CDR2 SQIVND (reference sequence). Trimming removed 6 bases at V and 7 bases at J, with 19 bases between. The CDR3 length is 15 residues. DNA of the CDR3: TGTGCCAGTAGCCCAAACCAGGTTTTGTGGAATGAGCAGTTCTTC. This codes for CASSPNQVLWNEQFF.

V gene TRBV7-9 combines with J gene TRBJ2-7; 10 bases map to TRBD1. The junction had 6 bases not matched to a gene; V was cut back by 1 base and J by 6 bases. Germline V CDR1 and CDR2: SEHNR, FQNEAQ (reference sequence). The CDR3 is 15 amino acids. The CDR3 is CASSLVRQGASEQYF. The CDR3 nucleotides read TGTGCCAGCAGCTTAGTGAGACAGGGGGCCAGCGAGCAGTACTTC.

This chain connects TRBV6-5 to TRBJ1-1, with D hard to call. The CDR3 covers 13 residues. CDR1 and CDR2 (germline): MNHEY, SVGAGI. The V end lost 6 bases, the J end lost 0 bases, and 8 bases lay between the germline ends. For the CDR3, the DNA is TGTGCCAGCAGGTCCACTGTGAACACTGAAGCTTTCTTT. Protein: CASRSTVNTEAFF.

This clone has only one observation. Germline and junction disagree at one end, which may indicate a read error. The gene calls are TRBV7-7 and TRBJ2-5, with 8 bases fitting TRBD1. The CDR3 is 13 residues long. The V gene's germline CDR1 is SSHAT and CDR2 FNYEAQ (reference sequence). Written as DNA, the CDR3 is TGTGCTAGCAGCACCGACAGGGGTCAGACCCAGTACTTC. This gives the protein CASSTDRGQTQYF.

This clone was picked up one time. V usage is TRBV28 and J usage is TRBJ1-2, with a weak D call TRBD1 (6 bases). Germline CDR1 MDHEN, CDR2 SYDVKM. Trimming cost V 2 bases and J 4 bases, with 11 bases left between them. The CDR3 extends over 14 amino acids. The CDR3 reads CASSLGADSYGYTF. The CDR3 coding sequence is TGTGCCAGCAGTTTAGGAGCGGACAGCTATGGCTACACCTTC.

CDR3 loop: CASSVGSPRATNEKLFF. The CDR3 nucleotides are TGTGCCAGCAGCGTAGGATCACCGAGGGCCACTAATGAAAAACTGTTTTTT. This sequence joins TRBV9 and TRBJ1-4; D is uncertain. The germline CDR1 and CDR2 sequences are SGDLS and YYNGEE. The CDR3 is 17 residues long. V lost 0 bases, J lost 2 bases, and 14 bases lay in between.

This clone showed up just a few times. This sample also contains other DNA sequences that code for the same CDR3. This CDR3 reads CASSLGDEQYF. For the CDR3, the DNA is TGTGCCAGCAGCTTAGGGGACGAGCAGTACTTC. V gene TRBV7-9 combines with J gene TRBJ2-7; no reliable D call. This CDR3 has 11 amino acids. With 1 base removed from V and 5 bases from J, the gap between germline ends came to 3 bases. Germline values: CDR1 SEHNR, CDR2 FQNEAQ (reference sequence).